This T cell receptor (beta chain) was found in a study of blood T cell repertoires in COVID-19. Study details: The United States, Italy and Spain were the sources of the acute and convalescent COVID-19 samples. PBMCs, B-cell-depleted T cells, or T cells provided the cDNA or gDNA that made up the material.

The authors' processing: Cell counts per sample came from amplifying reference gene primers. Data came from immunoSEQ multiplex PCR; TCRdb stores just in-frame clones and leaves some out. That table is the source of V, J and clone size, and D and trimming were worked out from the DNA. There are tens of thousands of clones in the sample; about nine tenths occur only once, and approximately 15% lies in the top ten. The source material was peripheral blood. This clonotype was obtained from a human donor with active COVID-19. The donor label of this sample is uncertain.

The CDR3 protein is CASSQTGTRANTGELFF. The CDR3 DNA follows: TGTGCCAGCAGCCAAACCGGGACTAGAGCCAACACCGGGGAGCTGTTTTTT. The genes are TRBV3-1 (or the pseudogene TRBV3-2) and TRBJ2-2; 8 nucleotides line up with TRBD2. V was clipped by 2 bases and J by 2 bases; unmatched bases: 7. This CDR3 has 17 residues. Germline V gene lookup returns CDR1 LGHDT and CDR2 YNNKEL (reference sequence).